The 10 T cell receptor beta chains below come from one sample, sequenced in a study of T cells after yellow fever vaccination. TCRdb ran MiXCR on the 5' RACE reads and lists one entry per CDR3 protein. The sample consists of 450,000 to 600,000 distinct CDR3 sequences, approximately 12% of them appearing once. The specimen was PBMCs, collected on the day of the yellow fever booster vaccination. These receptors were taken from a young man who received the YFV17D yellow fever vaccine.

The V call is TRBV4-3, the J call TRBJ1-4; no reliable D call. CDR3 length equals 13 residues. The germline gives CDR1 LGHNA, CDR2 YSLEER. Trimming shortened V by 1 base and J by 8 bases, and 8 bases separated the two germline ends. CDR3 sequence reads: CASSQGVGEKLFF. In DNA form, the CDR3 reads TGCGCCAGCAGCCAAGGGGTAGGGGAAAAACTGTTTTTT.

In this sample, this clonotype turned up many times. The J gene is TRBJ2-6, the V gene TRBV5-1; either TRBD1 or TRBD2 may supply D (5 bases each). The CDR3 has 15 residues. CDR1 SGHRS and CDR2 YFSETQ come from the germline V gene. V was clipped by 0 bases and J by 4 bases, with 8 bases between them. The CDR3 coding sequence is TGCGCCAGCAGCTTGGGGGGGTCCGGGGCCAACGTCCTGACTTTC. This gives the protein CASSLGGSGANVLTF.

Many counts were recorded for this clonotype. The J gene is TRBJ2-1, the V gene TRBV5-1; D is ambiguous. Germline-derived CDR1 and CDR2 are SGHRS and YFSETQ. V shed 0 bases and J shed 1 base, with 5 bases lying between them. The CDR3 is 14 residues long. CDR3 residues: CASSLGMSYNEQFF. The CDR3 nucleotides read TGCGCCAGCAGCTTGGGTATGTCCTACAATGAGCAGTTCTTC.

This clonotype was observed a handful of times. The chain couples TRBV10-2 to TRBJ1-2; D not certain. Germline V lookup: CDR1 WSHSY, CDR2 SAAADI. This CDR3 spans 14 amino acids. V gave up 2 bases and J gave up 6 bases, with 13 bases separating them. The CDR3 DNA follows: TGCGCCAGCAGTGAGGCGGGTCTAGAGGATGGCTACACCTTC. Protein: CASSEAGLEDGYTF.

This rearrangement joins TRBV5-1 to TRBJ2-1, with D possibly matching TRBD2 (6 bases). The V end was cut by 0 bases, the J end by 2 bases, with 9 bases between. CDR1 is SGHRS, CDR2 YFSETQ, per germline. The CDR3 extends over 15 amino acids. CDR3 in amino acids: CASSLGGKPYNEQFF. CDR3 nucleotides: TGCGCCAGCAGCTTGGGCGGGAAACCCTACAATGAGCAGTTCTTC.

CDR3 region: CSASWRERYEQYF. CDR3 DNA: TGCAGTGCTAGTTGGCGGGAGAGGTACGAGCAGTACTTC. The chain has TRBV20-1 and TRBJ2-7; 7 bases agree with TRBD2. J lost 4 bases, V lost 3 bases, and 6 bases had no gene match. CDR1 is DFQATT, CDR2 SNEGSKA, per germline (reference sequence). CDR3 size: 13 residues.

This clonotype was recorded once. The chain uses TRBV20-1 and TRBJ2-3; tentatively, D is TRBD2 (5 bases). Germline V gene lookup returns CDR1 DFQATT and CDR2 SNEGSKA (reference sequence). Trimming stripped 6 bases from V and 0 bases from J, with 13 bases between. This CDR3 has 14 amino acids. CDR3 in amino acids: CSARDQRSTDTQYF. For the CDR3, the DNA is TGCAGTGCCCGAGATCAGCGGAGCACAGATACGCAGTATTTT.

J is TRBJ1-6 and V is TRBV5-1; D not certain. The V end was cut by 2 bases, the J end by 5 bases, with 8 bases between. The germline V gene has CDR1 SGHRS and CDR2 YFSETQ. The CDR3 has 14 residues. CDR3 sequence: CASSFGQDNSPLHF. The DNA for the CDR3 is TGCGCCAGCAGCTTTGGCCAGGATAATTCACCCCTCCACTTT.

This clonotype was recorded at least ten times. This rearrangement joins TRBV20-1 to TRBJ2-5; D gene uncertain. The CDR3 loop spans 11 amino acids. V lost 3 bases to trimming and J lost 5 bases, with 7 bases between them. Germline lookup yields CDR1 DFQATT and CDR2 SNEGSKA (reference sequence). CDR3 sequence reads: CSASSGETQYF. Written as DNA, the CDR3 is TGCAGTGCTAGTTCTGGGGAGACCCAGTACTTC.

This clonotype was seen more than once but under ten times. The rearrangement links TRBV7-9 to TRBJ2-2; D unclear. Deletions cut 1 base from V and 5 bases from J, with 14 bases between. The CDR3 loop spans 16 amino acids. Germline V CDR1 and CDR2: SEHNR, FQNEAQ (reference sequence). CDR3 DNA sequence: TGTGCCAGCAGCTTAGTGGAGAGAACGAGGACCGGGGAGCTGTTTTTT. Protein: CASSLVERTRTGELFF.